These 15 T cell receptor beta chains share one sample of origin, sequenced in a study of CD8 T cells in ankylosing spondylitis. TCRdb ran MiXCR on the 5' RACE reads and lists one entry per CDR3 protein. Here the sample spans around 130,000 distinct CDR3 sequences, around 7% being singletons. The sequenced material came from blood, either unsorted or a sorted T cell fraction (not recorded which). The source is a male donor with ankylosing spondylitis or in good health (not recorded which).

This clonotype occurred many times. The J gene is TRBJ2-5, the V gene TRBV29-1; 8 positions match TRBD2. Per the germline V gene, CDR1 is SQVTM and CDR2 is ANQGSEA. This CDR3 has 14 amino acids. V lost 7 bases and J lost 3; bases outside the gene matches: 10. DNA of the CDR3: TGCAGCGGAGTCGAAGCGGGAGCGGAAGAGACCCAGTACTTC. This codes for CSGVEAGAEETQYF. Drawing the rest from reference TRBV29-1 and TRBJ2-5, the complete variable domain is SAVISQKPSRDICQRGTSLTIQCQVDSQVTMMFWYRQQPGQSLTLIATANQGSEATYESGFVIDKFPISRPNLTFSTLTVSNMSPEDSSIYLCSGVEAGAEETQYFGPGTRLLVL.

There are many counts of this clonotype. The V call is TRBV20-1, the J call TRBJ2-2, with D uncertain. V shed 1 base and J shed 0 bases, with 15 bases lying between them. Germline V CDR1 and CDR2: DFQATT, SNEGSKA (reference sequence). The CDR3 has 17 amino acids. CDR3 coding DNA: TGCAGTGCTAGAGTGACGTCTAACAGCGCGAACACCGGGGAGCTGTTTTTT. This codes for CSARVTSNSANTGELFF.

This clonotype was counted many times. CDR3 sequence reads: CSANLGGTDTQYF. Here the CDR3 DNA reads TGCAGTGCTAATCTTGGGGGCACAGATACGCAGTATTTT. The V call is TRBV20-1, the J call TRBJ2-3; D unresolved. Germline lookup yields CDR1 DFQATT and CDR2 SNEGSKA (reference sequence). Trimming cost V 4 bases and J 1 base, with 9 bases left between them. The CDR3 extends over 13 amino acids.

In this sample, this clonotype turned up many times. The chain combines TRBV27 with TRBJ2-1; 10 bases fit TRBD1. CDR1 and CDR2 from the germline V gene are MNHEY and SMNVEV (reference sequence). This CDR3 is 15 amino acids long. The ends lost 5 bases at V and 1 base at J; junction bases unmatched: 2. The CDR3: CASSGDRGSYNEQFF. CDR3 in DNA: TGTGCCAGCAGTGGGGACAGGGGATCCTACAATGAGCAGTTCTTC.

A few counts support this clonotype. The V call is TRBV20-1, the J call TRBJ2-3; no definite D call. V lost 3 bases and J lost 0, with 13 bases in between. CDR1 and CDR2 from the germline V gene are DFQATT and SNEGSKA (reference sequence). The CDR3 sequence is 15 residues long. CDR3 sequence: CSARRTSASTDTQYF. The CDR3 nucleotides are TGCAGTGCTAGGAGGACGTCGGCTAGCACAGATACGCAGTATTTT.

In this sample, this clonotype turned up many times. J is TRBJ1-1 and V is TRBV7-9; the D is unclear. The V gene lost 5 bases and the J gene lost 3 bases, with 13 bases spanning the gap. CDR3 length: 14 amino acids. Per the germline V gene, CDR1 is SEHNR and CDR2 is FQNEAQ (reference sequence). The CDR3: CASSLDREDTEAFF. CDR3 nucleotides: TGTGCCAGCAGCCTCGATAGGGAAGACACTGAAGCTTTCTTT.

This clonotype was seen ten or more times. The V and J genes are TRBV3-1 and TRBJ1-1, with no clear D. V lost 1 base and J lost 2, with 8 bases in between. The CDR3 extends over 14 amino acids. Germline V gene lookup returns CDR1 LGHDT and CDR2 YNNKEL (reference sequence). The DNA of the CDR3 is TGTGCCAGCAGCCAAGGAGGATTTAACACTGAAGCTTTCTTT. It is translated as CASSQGGFNTEAFF.

This clonotype was counted at least ten times. This sequence joins TRBV6-4 and TRBJ2-2; the D is unclear. Germline V lookup: CDR1 MRHNA, CDR2 SNTAGT. The CDR3 contains 13 residues. Between the trimmed V and J ends, which lost 7 bases and 1 base, there was a span of 7 bases. The CDR3 sequence is CASMAGNTGELFF. Written as DNA, the CDR3 is TGTGCCAGCATGGCAGGGAACACCGGGGAGCTGTTTTTT.

This clonotype showed up many times. The gene calls are TRBV7-2 and TRBJ2-5; D might be TRBD1 or TRBD2, each matching 5 bases. This CDR3 is built from 13 residues. V was pared by 3 bases and J by 4 bases, with 9 bases between. The germline V gene has CDR1 SGHTA and CDR2 FQGNSA. The CDR3 bases are TGTGCCAGCAGCTTGGTGGGGGTAGAGACCCAGTACTTC. It specifies CASSLVGVETQYF.

There are a few counts of this clonotype. V usage is TRBV5-1 and J usage is TRBJ2-5; 9 bases are shared with TRBD1. Germline assignment: CDR1 SGHRS and CDR2 YFSETQ. CDR3 length: 15 amino acids. With 0 bases clipped from V and 4 bases from J, the junction kept 4 bases outside the gene matches. The CDR3 sequence: CASSLGDRDGETQYF. CDR3 nucleotides: TGCGCCAGCAGCTTGGGGGACAGGGATGGAGAGACCCAGTACTTC.

This clonotype was detected ten times or more. The V and J genes are TRBV20-1 and TRBJ1-2; the match to TRBD1 covers 7 bases. J gave up 4 bases and V 5 bases, and 4 bases lay outside the gene matches. The CDR3 has 12 residues. CDR1 and CDR2 from the germline V gene are DFQATT and SNEGSKA (reference sequence). CDR3: CSASGQSYGYTF. In DNA form, the CDR3 reads TGCAGTGCTTCGGGACAGAGCTATGGCTACACCTTC.

Ten or more counts support this clonotype. The rearrangement links TRBV20-1 to TRBJ1-5; D remains ambiguous. Trimming took off 1 base at V and 0 bases at J, with 10 bases between the two ends. CDR1 is DFQATT, CDR2 SNEGSKA, per germline (reference sequence). This CDR3 comprises 15 residues. The CDR3 bases are TGCAGTGCTAGAGTCGGTAGATATAGCAATCAGCCCCAGCATTTT. Amino acids: CSARVGRYSNQPQHF.

This clonotype occurred many times. The chain combines TRBV12-3 or TRBV12-4 with TRBJ2-4; no reliable D call. Trimming removed 3 bases at V and 0 bases at J, with 6 bases between. This CDR3 comprises 14 residues. The CDR3, as DNA: TGTGCCAGCAGTTTGGCGTCAGCCAAAAACATTCAGTACTTC. This codes for CASSLASAKNIQYF.

At least ten counts were recorded for this clonotype. V usage is TRBV25-1 and J usage is TRBJ2-3, with 7 bases matching TRBD1. Per the germline V gene, CDR1 is MGHDK and CDR2 is SYGVNS. The junction had 6 bases not matched to a gene; V was cut back by 3 bases and J by 3 bases. There are 15 residues in the CDR3. This CDR3 is CASSEWQGQTDTQYF. The CDR3 DNA reads TGTGCCAGCAGTGAGTGGCAGGGACAGACAGATACGCAGTATTTT.

This clonotype came up a few times. The chain recombines TRBV7-2 with TRBJ2-1; D may be TRBD1 or TRBD2 (5 bases each). CDR1 is SGHTA and CDR2 is FQGNSA in the germline V gene. The CDR3 has 15 residues. V was clipped by 4 bases and J by 6 bases, with 16 bases between them. CDR3: CASSSSGTLRNEQFF. The CDR3 DNA sequence: TGTGCCAGCAGCTCGTCCGGGACCCTACGCAATGAGCAGTTCTTC.